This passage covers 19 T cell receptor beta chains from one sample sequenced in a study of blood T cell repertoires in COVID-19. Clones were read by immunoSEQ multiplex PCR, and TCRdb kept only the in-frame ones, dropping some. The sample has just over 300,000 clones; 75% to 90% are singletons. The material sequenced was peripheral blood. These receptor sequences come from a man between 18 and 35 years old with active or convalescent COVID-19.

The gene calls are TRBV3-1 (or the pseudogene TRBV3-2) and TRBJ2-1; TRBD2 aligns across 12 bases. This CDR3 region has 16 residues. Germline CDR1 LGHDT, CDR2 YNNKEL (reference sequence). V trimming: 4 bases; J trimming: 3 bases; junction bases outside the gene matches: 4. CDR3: CASSPWTSGVYNEQFF. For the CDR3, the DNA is TGTGCCAGCAGCCCCTGGACTAGCGGGGTCTACAATGAGCAGTTCTTC.

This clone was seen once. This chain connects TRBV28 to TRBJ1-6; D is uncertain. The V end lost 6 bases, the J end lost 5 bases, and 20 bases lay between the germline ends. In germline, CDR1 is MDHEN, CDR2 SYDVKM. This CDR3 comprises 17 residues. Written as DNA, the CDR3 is TGTGCCAGCAGCACCCCACGTGGGCGCCTGCATAATTCACCCCTCCACTTT. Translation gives CASSTPRGRLHNSPLHF. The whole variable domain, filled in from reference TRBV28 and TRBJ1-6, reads DVKVTQSSRYLVKRTGEKVFLECVQDMDHENMFWYRQDPGLGLRLIYFSYDVKMKEKGDIPEGYSVSREKKERFSLILESASTNQTSMYLCASSTPRGRLHNSPLHFGNGTRLTVT.

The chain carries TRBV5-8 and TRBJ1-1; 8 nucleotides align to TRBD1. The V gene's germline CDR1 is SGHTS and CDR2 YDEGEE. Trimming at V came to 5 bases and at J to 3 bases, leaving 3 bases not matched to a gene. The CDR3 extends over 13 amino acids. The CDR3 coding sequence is TGTGCCAGCAGACGGACAGGGTACACTGAAGCTTTCTTT. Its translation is CASRRTGYTEAFF.

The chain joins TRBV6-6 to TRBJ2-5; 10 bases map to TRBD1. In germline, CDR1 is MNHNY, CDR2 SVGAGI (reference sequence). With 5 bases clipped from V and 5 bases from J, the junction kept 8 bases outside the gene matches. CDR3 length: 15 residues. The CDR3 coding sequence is TGTGCCAGCAGTAAACCGGGACAGGGGAGGGAGACCCAGTACTTC. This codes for CASSKPGQGRETQYF.

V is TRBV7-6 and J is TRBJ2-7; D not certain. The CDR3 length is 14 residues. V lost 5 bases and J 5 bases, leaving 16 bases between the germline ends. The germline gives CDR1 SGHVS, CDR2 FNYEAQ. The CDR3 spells CASSPLTDNNEQYF. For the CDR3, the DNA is TGTGCCAGCAGCCCTCTAACTGATAATAACGAGCAGTACTTC.

The CDR3 nucleotides read TGTGCCAGCAGGGGGATACCCCGGACAGGCATGCCCTACGAGCAGTACTTC. It codes for CASRGIPRTGMPYEQYF. The chain employs TRBV2 and TRBJ2-7; 7 nucleotides match TRBD1. Germline CDR1 reads SNHLY; CDR2 reads FYNNEI. The length of the CDR3 is 17 residues. The V segment lost 6 bases and the J segment 2 bases; nucleotides outside the gene matches: 16.

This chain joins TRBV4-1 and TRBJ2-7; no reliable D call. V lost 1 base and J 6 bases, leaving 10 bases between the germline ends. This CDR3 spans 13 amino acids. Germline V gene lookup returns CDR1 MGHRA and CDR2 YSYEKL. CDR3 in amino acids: CASSQVRSAEQYF. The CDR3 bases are TGCGCCAGCAGCCAAGTCCGCAGCGCCGAGCAGTACTTC.

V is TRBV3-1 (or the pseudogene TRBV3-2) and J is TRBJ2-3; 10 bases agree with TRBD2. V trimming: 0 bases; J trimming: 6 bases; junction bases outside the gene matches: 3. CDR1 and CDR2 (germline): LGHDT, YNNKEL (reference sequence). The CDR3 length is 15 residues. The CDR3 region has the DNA TGTGCCAGCAGCCAAGACCCGGGACTAGCGGATACGCAGTATTTT. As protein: CASSQDPGLADTQYF.

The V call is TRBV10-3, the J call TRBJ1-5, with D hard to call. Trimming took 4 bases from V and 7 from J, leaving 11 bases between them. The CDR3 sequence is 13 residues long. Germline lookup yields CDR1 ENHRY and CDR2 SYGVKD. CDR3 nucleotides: TGTGCCATCAGTGCGGACTTGGGACAGCCCCAGCATTTT. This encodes CAISADLGQPQHF.

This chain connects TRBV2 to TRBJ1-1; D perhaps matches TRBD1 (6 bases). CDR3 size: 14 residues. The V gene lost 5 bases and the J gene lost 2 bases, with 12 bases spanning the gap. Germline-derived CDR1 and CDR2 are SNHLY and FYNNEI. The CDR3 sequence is CASSKDRRNTEAFF. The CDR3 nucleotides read TGTGCCAGCAGTAAAGACAGGAGAAACACTGAAGCTTTCTTT.

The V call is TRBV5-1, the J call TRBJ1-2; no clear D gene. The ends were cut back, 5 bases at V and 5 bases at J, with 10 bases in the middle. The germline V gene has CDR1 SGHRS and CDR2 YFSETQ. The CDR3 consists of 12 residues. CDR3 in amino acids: CASSREAYGYTF. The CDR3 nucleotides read TGCGCCAGCAGTCGTGAAGCGTATGGCTACACCTTC.

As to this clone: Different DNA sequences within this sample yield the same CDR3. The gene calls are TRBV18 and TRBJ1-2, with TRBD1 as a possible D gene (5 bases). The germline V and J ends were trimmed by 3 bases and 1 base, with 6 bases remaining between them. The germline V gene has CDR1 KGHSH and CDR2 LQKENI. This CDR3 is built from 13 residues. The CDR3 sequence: CASSPTDNYGYTF. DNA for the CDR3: TGTGCCAGCTCACCGACAGATAACTATGGCTACACCTTC. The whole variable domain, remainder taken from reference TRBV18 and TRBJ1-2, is NAGVMQNPRHLVRRRGQEARLRCSPMKGHSHVYWYRQLPEEGLKFMVYLQKENIIDESGMPKERFSAEFPKEGPSILRIQQVVRGDSAAYFCASSPTDNYGYTFGSGTRLTVV.

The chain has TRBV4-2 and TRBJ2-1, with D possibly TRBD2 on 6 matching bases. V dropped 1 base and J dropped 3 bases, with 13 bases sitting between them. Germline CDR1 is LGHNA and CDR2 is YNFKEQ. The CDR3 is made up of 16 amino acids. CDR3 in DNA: TGTGCCAGCAGCCAAGCAACTAGCAGCAGCTACAATGAGCAGTTCTTC. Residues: CASSQATSSSYNEQFF.

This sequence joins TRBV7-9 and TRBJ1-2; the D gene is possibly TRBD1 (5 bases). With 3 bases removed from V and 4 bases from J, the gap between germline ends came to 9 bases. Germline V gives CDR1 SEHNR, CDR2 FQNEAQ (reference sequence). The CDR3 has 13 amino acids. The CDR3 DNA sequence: TGTGCCAGCAGCTTTGGGGCCACCTATGGCTACACCTTC. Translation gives CASSFGATYGYTF.

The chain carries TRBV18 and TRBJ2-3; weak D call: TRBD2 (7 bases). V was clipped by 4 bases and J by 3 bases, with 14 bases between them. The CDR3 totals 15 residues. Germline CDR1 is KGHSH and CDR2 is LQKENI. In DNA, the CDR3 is TGTGCCAGCTCACTTTCACAGGGAGGGACAGATACGCAGTATTTT. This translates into CASSLSQGGTDTQYF.

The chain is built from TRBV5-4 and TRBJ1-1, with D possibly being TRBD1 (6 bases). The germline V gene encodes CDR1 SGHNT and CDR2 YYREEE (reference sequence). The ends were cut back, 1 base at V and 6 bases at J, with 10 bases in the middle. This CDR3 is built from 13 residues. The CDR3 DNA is TGTGCCAGCAGCTTGTCAGGGGCGCCTGAAGCTTTCTTT. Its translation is CASSLSGAPEAFF. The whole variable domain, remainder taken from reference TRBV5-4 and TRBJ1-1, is ETGVTQSPTHLIKTRGQQVTLRCSSQSGHNTVSWYQQALGQGPQFIFQYYREEENGRGNFPPRFSGLQFPNYSSELNVNALELDDSALYLCASSLSGAPEAFFGQGTRLTVV.

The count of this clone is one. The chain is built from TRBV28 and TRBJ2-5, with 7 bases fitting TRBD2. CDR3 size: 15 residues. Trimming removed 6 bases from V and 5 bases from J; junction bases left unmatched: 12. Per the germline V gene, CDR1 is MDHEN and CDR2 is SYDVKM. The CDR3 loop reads CASSRPGAGVETQYF. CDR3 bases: TGTGCCAGCAGCCGTCCCGGGGCGGGAGTCGAGACCCAGTACTTC.

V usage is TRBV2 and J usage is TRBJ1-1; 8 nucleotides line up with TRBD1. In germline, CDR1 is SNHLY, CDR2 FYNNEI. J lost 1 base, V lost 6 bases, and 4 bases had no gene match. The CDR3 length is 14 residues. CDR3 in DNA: TGTGCCAGCAGGAGTGGACAGGGGAACACTGAAGCTTTCTTT. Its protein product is CASRSGQGNTEAFF.

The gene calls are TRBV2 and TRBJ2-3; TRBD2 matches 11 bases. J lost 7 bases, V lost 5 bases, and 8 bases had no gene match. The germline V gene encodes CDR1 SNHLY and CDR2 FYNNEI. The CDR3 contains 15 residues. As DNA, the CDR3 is TGTGCCAGCAGTCTTACTAGCGGGGGATCGAATACGCAGTATTTT. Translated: CASSLTSGGSNTQYF.